The 11 T cell receptor beta chains listed next were all sequenced from one sample in a study of blood T cells in healthy people across ages (dated by TCRdb to between 2014 and 2017). Library prep was done by 5' RACE. Data came from an Illumina HiSeq 2500. A second PCR of about 7 to 12 cycles was performed with a sample-barcoded 5' primer and a J-beta primer mix. Starting from the raw public reads, TCRdb applied fastp trimming at Q25, assembled clones with MiXCR and retained in-frame beta chains. Every CDR3 protein is listed once, alongside the most common genes and DNA of its rows. The sample includes about 720,000 distinct CDR3 sequences, with about 20% observed a single time. Under 25% of the sample is taken by the ten largest. Material: blood. These receptors all come from a man between 65 and 85 years old in good health.

The rearrangement uses TRBV7-2 and TRBJ2-6; D gene uncertain. The CDR3 spans 15 residues. The V gene's germline CDR1 is SGHTA and CDR2 FQGNSA. V gave up 1 base and J gave up 4 bases, with 8 bases separating them. CDR3 residues: CASSLGYTGANVLTF. The CDR3 DNA reads TGTGCCAGCAGCTTAGGGTATACAGGGGCCAACGTCCTGACTTTC. The full variable domain, with the rest looked up from reference TRBV7-2 and TRBJ2-6, is GAGVSQSPSNKVTEKGKDVELRCDPISGHTALYWYRQSLGQGLEFLIYFQGNSAPDKSGLPSDRFSAERTGGSVSTLTIQRTQQEDSAVYLCASSLGYTGANVLTFGAGSRLTVL.

The chain employs TRBV12-3 or TRBV12-4 and TRBJ2-1; either TRBD1 or TRBD2 may fit D (5 bases each). Trimming removed 7 bases at V and 9 bases at J, with 13 bases between. The CDR3 has 12 residues. The CDR3 nucleotides read TGTGCCAGCACCTTGGGACGCGGTGAGCAGTTCTTC. Translating it yields CASTLGRGEQFF.

This clonotype was detected only a few times. The chain couples TRBV11-2 to TRBJ2-5; TRBD2 agrees at 9 bases. The DNA end is more similar to TRBJ2-7, so the J call may be wrong. The CDR3 is 15 amino acids. Germline CDR1 and CDR2: SGHAT and FQNNGV. The CDR3 protein is CASSQTRAGGSEQYF. The CDR3 bases are TGTGCCAGCAGCCAAACGAGAGCGGGGGGAAGCGAGCAGTACTTC.

The J gene is TRBJ2-5, the V gene TRBV7-8; TRBD1 matches at 9 bases. The DNA end is a closer match to TRBJ2-7, so the J assignment may be wrong. Looked up from germline, CDR1 is SGHVS and CDR2 is FQNEAQ. The CDR3 has 14 amino acids. For the CDR3, the DNA is TGTGCCAGCAGCTGGGACAGGGCAGTAAACGAGCAGTACTTC. This sequence encodes CASSWDRAVNEQYF.

This clonotype was counted a few times. The rearrangement links TRBV10-3 to TRBJ1-4, with 9 bases that match TRBD1. The V segment lost 6 bases and the J segment 6 bases; nucleotides outside the gene matches: 5. CDR1 is ENHRY, CDR2 SYGVKD, per germline. This CDR3 is built from 14 residues. In DNA, the CDR3 is TGTGCCATCAGCGAGAGACAGGGGGATGAAAAACTGTTTTTT. This translates into CAISERQGDEKLFF.

This clonotype was detected a few times. The chain joins TRBV28 to TRBJ2-5; the D gene is possibly TRBD1 (6 bases). Germline CDR1 and CDR2: MDHEN and SYDVKM. Trimming left V 5 bases short and J 2 bases short, with 15 bases between. CDR3 size: 15 residues. The CDR3 loop reads CASSPGLQGQETQYF. The CDR3 DNA reads as TGTGCCAGCAGTCCCGGACTCCAGGGGCAAGAGACCCAGTACTTC.

The chain has TRBV6-1 and TRBJ2-1, with D perhaps given as TRBD1 or TRBD2 (5 bases each). V dropped 4 bases and J dropped 4 bases, with 14 bases sitting between them. This CDR3 is built from 15 residues. Germline-derived CDR1 and CDR2 are MNHNS and SASEGT. Here the CDR3 DNA reads TGTGCCAGCAGTGTTGTTGGGGGTCTATACAATGAGCAGTTCTTC. It is translated as CASSVVGGLYNEQFF.

This clonotype was seen repeatedly, ten times or more. This sequence joins TRBV2 and TRBJ1-3; 7 bases match TRBD1. Per germline, CDR1 SNHLY and CDR2 FYNNEI. Trimming at V came to 9 bases and at J to 4 bases, leaving 6 bases not matched to a gene. The CDR3 is 13 amino acids. The CDR3 DNA reads as TGTGCCAGAGACAGGGCTCAAGGAAACACCATATATTTT. Encoded protein: CARDRAQGNTIYF.

This clonotype occurred many times. The chain employs TRBV5-1 and TRBJ2-3; TRBD2 matches at 9 bases. This CDR3 region has 14 residues. Germline V lookup: CDR1 SGHRS, CDR2 YFSETQ. Losses at the gene ends were 3 bases for V and 3 bases for J; bases not matched to a gene: 2. CDR3 residues: CASSSTSGTDTQYF. Written as DNA, the CDR3 is TGCGCCAGCAGCTCGACTAGCGGAACAGATACGCAGTATTTT. The full variable domain, rest sourced from reference TRBV5-1 and TRBJ2-3, is KAGVTQTPRYLIKTRGQQVTLSCSPISGHRSVSWYQQTPGQGLQFLFEYFSETQRNKGNFPGRFSGRQFSNSRSEMNVSTLELGDSALYLCASSSTSGTDTQYFGPGTRLTVL.

This clonotype was counted at least ten times. J is TRBJ2-1 and V is TRBV5-8, with 11 bases matching TRBD1. Trimming at V came to 5 bases and at J to 3 bases, leaving 10 bases not matched to a gene. CDR1 SGHTS and CDR2 YDEGEE come from the germline V gene. The CDR3 sequence is 17 residues long. For the CDR3, the DNA is TGTGCCAGCAGTGGAGGGACAGGGGGTTTGCTCTACAATGAGCAGTTCTTC. Translating gives CASSGGTGGLLYNEQFF.

This clonotype was observed a handful of times. V usage is TRBV12-3 or TRBV12-4 and J usage is TRBJ2-3; TRBD1 aligns across 7 bases. The ends lost 2 bases at V and 11 bases at J; junction bases unmatched: 1. There are 11 residues in the CDR3. CDR3 in DNA: TGTGCCAGCAGTTTACAGGGGGTGCAGTATTTT. Protein sequence: CASSLQGVQYF.